The clone carrying this TCR beta chain was counted once. Sequence at one end of the junction differs from germline and may be a read error. This entry comes from a study of Graves' ophthalmopathy and Graves' hyperthyroidism. This CDR3 is built from 13 residues. Germline V CDR1 and CDR2: MGHDK, SYGVNS. Pregnant or lactating patients and those with other autoimmune diseases or uncontrolled infections were excluded. The authors amplified TCR beta CDR3 regions, and they did so from RNA transcripts for repertoire sequencing. Investigators did first-round RT-PCR with HTBI primers, then second-round multiplex PCR. TCRdb re-called the multiplex PCR reads through MiXCR, storing one row per CDR3 protein. The sample has 500,000 to 800,000 distinct CDR3 sequences; roughly two fifths are singletons.

The receptor's source is an adult man with Graves' ophthalmopathy. The chain employs TRBV25-1 and TRBJ1-1, with a possible D match to TRBD1 (6 bases). The source material was peripheral blood. The DNA for the CDR3 is TGTGCCAGCTTGGTATCTACAGGGCCTGATGCTTTCTTT. Residues: CASLVSTGPDAFF.